These 32 T cell receptor beta chains were all obtained from the same sample, sequenced in a study of T cell repertoires in cytomegalovirus infection. Each CDR3 protein gets one entry after TCRdb re-called the reads with MiXCR. The sample holds around 630,000 distinct CDR3 sequences, 20% to 25% seen once. The source material was CD8+ T cells from PBMCs. The receptors shown here come from a human donor in good health (CMV status not recorded). Some clones in this sample may be carry-over from other donors' samples.

This clonotype was recorded a few times. The chain carries TRBV25-1 and TRBJ2-7, with TRBD1 matching 7 bases. The CDR3 length is 15 residues. Germline loops: CDR1 MGHDK, CDR2 SYGVNS. The V segment lost 4 bases and the J segment 0 bases; nucleotides outside the gene matches: 6. This CDR3 reads CASSAKQGISYEQYF. DNA for the CDR3: TGTGCCAGCAGTGCAAAACAGGGGATCTCCTACGAGCAGTACTTC.

This clonotype was recorded many times. This chain connects TRBV7-2 to TRBJ1-5; no definite D call. Germline CDR1 reads SGHTA; CDR2 reads FQGNSA. This CDR3 comprises 15 residues. With 2 bases removed from V and 4 bases from J, the gap between germline ends came to 12 bases. The chain's CDR3 is CASSLWETLNQPQHF. Written as DNA, the CDR3 is TGTGCCAGCAGCTTATGGGAAACTTTAAATCAGCCCCAGCATTTT.

This clonotype was observed a few times. The chain combines TRBV11-1 with TRBJ2-1; D is ambiguous. CDR3 length: 15 amino acids. The V end lost 3 bases, the J end lost 5 bases, and 14 bases lay between the germline ends. In germline, CDR1 is SGHAT, CDR2 FQDESV (reference sequence). This CDR3 is CASSFRVTIDNEQFF. The CDR3 DNA reads TGTGCCAGCAGCTTTCGGGTTACTATCGACAATGAGCAGTTCTTC.

Concerning this clonotype: This clone may be a read error of a much larger clone one base away. The chain carries TRBV7-8 and TRBJ2-7, with D possibly matching TRBD2 (6 bases). This CDR3 is 13 amino acids long. Looked up from germline, CDR1 is SGHVS and CDR2 is FQNEAQ. The CDR3 region has the DNA TGTGCCAACAGCATTCTGGGGGGAGTCGAGCAGTACTTC. Its protein is CANSILGGVEQYF. The whole variable domain, filled in from reference TRBV7-8 and TRBJ2-7, reads GAGVSQSPRYKVAKRGQDVALRCDPISGHVSLFWYQQALGQGPEFLTYFQNEAQLDKSGLPSDRFFAERPEGSVSTLKIQRTQQEDSAVYLCANSILGGVEQYFGPGTRLTVT.

This clonotype has only a few counts. The chain recombines TRBV2 with TRBJ2-7; TRBD1 might be the D (6 bases). Germline V gives CDR1 SNHLY, CDR2 FYNNEI. V gave up 6 bases and J gave up 2 bases, with 14 bases separating them. CDR3 length: 14 residues. This CDR3 reads CASRGDKITYEQYV. DNA of the CDR3: TGTGCCAGCAGGGGGGACAAAATCACCTACGAGCAGTACGTC.

This clonotype was seen at least ten times. The J gene is TRBJ2-3, the V gene TRBV6-1, with TRBD1 matching 7 bases. Germline CDR1 is MNHNS and CDR2 is SASEGT. V was clipped by 1 base and J by 4 bases; unmatched bases: 2. The CDR3 spans 14 residues. The CDR3 coding sequence is TGTGCCAGCAGTGAAGGGCAGGGGGCAGATACGCAGTATTTT. This gives the protein CASSEGQGADTQYF.

This clonotype was picked up a small number of times. The genes are TRBV6-5 and TRBJ2-7; D remains ambiguous. The CDR3 totals 14 residues. The germline gives CDR1 MNHEY, CDR2 SVGAGI. V was clipped by 0 bases and J by 3 bases, with 9 bases between them. The CDR3 sequence: CASSYSATDYEQYF. CDR3 nucleotides: TGTGCCAGCAGTTACTCGGCCACGGACTACGAGCAGTACTTC.

For the CDR3, the DNA is TGTGCCAGCAGTTTTCACAGGGGGCGGGAGACCCAGTACTTC. This gives the protein CASSFHRGRETQYF. The chain carries TRBV12-3 or TRBV12-4 and TRBJ2-5; 9 bases are shared with TRBD1. There are 14 residues in the CDR3. V dropped 3 bases and J dropped 5; count of bases not matched to a gene: 4.

The CDR3 reads CATHRGHGYTF. The CDR3 bases are TGTGCCACCCACCGGGGCCATGGCTACACCTTC. This sequence joins TRBV2 and TRBJ1-2; maybe TRBD1 (5 bases). The V gene lost 10 bases and the J gene lost 6 bases, with 12 bases spanning the gap. Germline loops: CDR1 SNHLY, CDR2 FYNNEI. The CDR3 is 11 residues long.

The genes are TRBV15 and TRBJ2-3; 7 positions agree with TRBD2. The CDR3 runs 16 residues. V lost 1 base, J lost 6 bases, and 10 bases stayed unmatched. CDR1 LNHNV and CDR2 YYDKDF come from the germline V gene (reference sequence). The DNA for the CDR3 is TGTGCCACCAGCAGAGGAGCGCGGGGGAAGGAGGATACGCAGTATTTT. It specifies CATSRGARGKEDTQYF. Full variable domain (remainder filled in from reference TRBV15 and TRBJ2-3): DAMVIQNPRYQVTQFGKPVTLSCSQTLNHNVMYWYQQKSSQAPKLLFHYYDKDFNNEADTPDNFQSRRPNTSFCFLDIRSPGLGDTAMYLCATSRGARGKEDTQYFGPGTRLTVL.

This clonotype was seen many times. The chain carries TRBV7-6 and TRBJ2-7; possibly TRBD1 or TRBD2 for D (5 bases each). V lost 1 base and J 5 bases, leaving 12 bases between the germline ends. Germline V gene data show CDR1 as SGHVS and CDR2 as FNYEAQ. The CDR3 contains 14 residues. The CDR3: CASSLVWGNDEQYF. The CDR3, as DNA: TGTGCCAGCAGCTTAGTCTGGGGGAACGACGAGCAGTACTTC.

A few counts support this clonotype. The gene calls are TRBV6-2 or TRBV6-3 and TRBJ2-1; D is perhaps TRBD2 (6 bases). With 4 bases removed from V and 8 bases from J, the gap between germline ends came to 15 bases. Germline V lookup: CDR1 MNHEY, CDR2 SVGEGT. The CDR3 sequence is 14 residues long. The CDR3 sequence: CASSWEDFGYEQFF. Here the CDR3 DNA reads TGTGCCAGCAGTTGGGAGGATTTTGGATATGAGCAGTTCTTC.

This chain uses TRBV4-3 with TRBJ2-3, with D possibly being TRBD2 (6 bases). The CDR3 extends over 19 amino acids. Germline CDR1 reads LGHNA; CDR2 reads YSLEER. V was cut by 0 bases and J by 0 bases, with 19 bases left in between. CDR3 amino acids: CASSQDIPLLGTSTDTQYF. DNA of the CDR3: TGCGCCAGCAGCCAAGATATCCCCCTTTTGGGGACTAGCACAGATACGCAGTATTTT.

The chain uses TRBV6-5 and TRBJ1-1, with a weak D call TRBD1 (5 bases). This CDR3 is 14 amino acids long. V was cut by 0 bases and J by 4 bases, with 9 bases left in between. CDR1 MNHEY and CDR2 SVGAGI come from the germline V gene. CDR3 sequence reads: CASSYSGRATEAFF. CDR3 bases: TGTGCCAGCAGTTACTCGGGCAGGGCCACTGAAGCTTTCTTT.

The chain employs TRBV27 and TRBJ2-5; either TRBD1 or TRBD2 may fit D (5 bases each). The V and J ends lost 1 base and 4 bases respectively, with 16 bases between them. This CDR3 spans 16 amino acids. From germline, CDR1 is MNHEY and CDR2 SMNVEV (reference sequence). The CDR3 DNA is TGTGCCAGCAGTTTATGGGGCCCTAGGAGCGGAGAGACCCAGTACTTC. Translating gives CASSLWGPRSGETQYF.

This clonotype occurred many times. V and J are TRBV7-6 and TRBJ2-7; D is unresolved. The length of the CDR3 is 13 residues. Trimming took off 1 base at V and 0 bases at J, with 4 bases between the two ends. Per the germline V gene, CDR1 is SGHVS and CDR2 is FNYEAQ. Here the CDR3 reads CASSLGYSYEQYV. For the CDR3, the DNA is TGTGCCAGCAGCTTAGGATACTCCTACGAGCAGTACGTC.

This clonotype was seen at least ten times. The CDR3 region is CASSLGGRLSSYEQYV. The CDR3 DNA is TGTGCTAGCAGCTTAGGTGGGCGGCTTTCCTCCTACGAGCAGTACGTC. V and J are TRBV7-7 and TRBJ2-7; D remains unclear. Germline V gives CDR1 SSHAT, CDR2 FNYEAQ (reference sequence). This CDR3 comprises 16 residues.

This clonotype has just a few counts. This chain uses TRBV6-2 or TRBV6-3 with TRBJ2-2; D perhaps matches TRBD2 (6 bases). Germline values: CDR1 MNHEY, CDR2 SVGEGT. The V end lost 0 bases, the J end lost 5 bases, and 13 bases lay between the germline ends. This CDR3 is 16 amino acids long. CDR3 sequence: CASSYSPTGVTGELFF. DNA of the CDR3: TGTGCCAGCAGTTACTCTCCAACGGGGGTTACCGGGGAGCTGTTTTTT.

V usage is TRBV14 and J usage is TRBJ2-7; the D is unclear. The ends were cut back, 3 bases at V and 7 bases at J, with 13 bases in the middle. The CDR3 totals 13 residues. Germline V lookup: CDR1 SGHDN, CDR2 FVKESK. CDR3 nucleotides: TGTGCCAGCAGCCAGAGCCGTTACGGAGAGCAGTACTTC. Amino acids: CASSQSRYGEQYF.

The chain employs TRBV19 and TRBJ1-2, with D maybe TRBD1 (6 bases). Trimming left V 3 bases short and J 0 bases short, with 11 bases between. The CDR3 is made up of 15 amino acids. Germline V gene data show CDR1 as LNHDA and CDR2 as SQIVND (reference sequence). In nucleotides, the CDR3 is TGTGCCAGTAGTATGGGAGGGGGACCTAACTATGGCTACACCTTC. Its protein is CASSMGGGPNYGYTF.

Many counts were recorded for this clonotype. This chain joins TRBV6-2 or TRBV6-3 and TRBJ2-5; D is unclear. Germline lookup yields CDR1 MNHEY and CDR2 SVGEGT. V lost 5 bases and J lost 0, with 10 bases in between. CDR3 length: 14 amino acids. DNA of the CDR3: TGTGCCAGCAGTCCGATGATGTACCAAGAGACCCAGTACTTC. Protein: CASSPMMYQETQYF.

The chain links TRBV4-2 to TRBJ2-2; D is uncertain. Germline assignment: CDR1 LGHNA and CDR2 YNFKEQ. This CDR3 is 14 amino acids long. Trimming took off 1 base at V and 6 bases at J, with 9 bases between the two ends. The CDR3 DNA is TGTGCCAGCAGCCAAGTGGCGACGGCCGGGGAGCTGTTTTTT. Protein sequence: CASSQVATAGELFF.

The chain is built from TRBV12-3 or TRBV12-4 and TRBJ2-4, with 8 nucleotides matching TRBD1. The CDR3 is made up of 16 amino acids. V lost 5 bases, J lost 1 base, and 7 bases stayed unmatched. The CDR3 bases are TGTGCCAGCAGTCCAGGACAGGGTTTGGCCAAAAACATTCAGTACTTC. It encodes CASSPGQGLAKNIQYF.

This chain links TRBV6-2 or TRBV6-3 with TRBJ2-2, with TRBD1 matching 10 bases. CDR1 and CDR2 (germline): MNHEY, SVGEGT. V lost 7 bases and J lost 4; bases outside the gene matches: 6. This CDR3 spans 15 amino acids. The CDR3 DNA sequence: TGTGCCAGCATGTGGACAGGGGGTTTCACCGGGGAGCTGTTTTTT. Amino acid sequence: CASMWTGGFTGELFF.

A word on this clonotype: Mismatch with germline at one junction end may stem from a read error. The chain is built from TRBV7-7 and TRBJ2-1; tentative D call: TRBD1 (6 bases). The CDR3 runs 15 residues. The germline gives CDR1 SSHAT, CDR2 FNYEAQ (reference sequence). CDR3 DNA sequence: TGTGCTAGCAGCTTAAAGGACAGTCCCTACAATGAGCAGTTCTTC. This translates into CASSLKDSPYNEQFF.

This clonotype was seen only a few times. V is TRBV28 and J is TRBJ1-1; D might be TRBD1 (5 bases). Trimming took off 3 bases at V and 4 bases at J, with 24 bases between the two ends. This CDR3 is built from 18 residues. Germline V gives CDR1 MDHEN, CDR2 SYDVKM. The CDR3 DNA reads TGTGCCAGCAGTTTTCCCAGGGAACGTGTGAAAGTGGGCACTGAAGCTTTCTTT. It codes for CASSFPRERVKVGTEAFF.

This clonotype was seen ten or more times. The chain joins TRBV5-5 to TRBJ2-7; 7 bases map to TRBD1. V dropped 3 bases and J dropped 2; count of bases not matched to a gene: 17. Per the germline V gene, CDR1 is SGHKS and CDR2 is YYEKEE (reference sequence). CDR3 length: 18 amino acids. The CDR3 sequence: CASSSVPGQSGTTYEQYF. The DNA for the CDR3 is TGTGCCAGCAGCTCCGTCCCGGGACAGTCGGGAACGACCTACGAGCAGTACTTC.

This clonotype has a handful of counts. This sequence joins TRBV27 and TRBJ1-5, with 7 bases identical to TRBD1. CDR3 size: 14 residues. Germline V gene sequence: CDR1 MNHEY, CDR2 SMNVEV (reference sequence). The ends lost 6 bases at V and 7 bases at J; junction bases unmatched: 9. In DNA, the CDR3 is TGTGCCAGCAGCCAAGACAGGGTGGGACAGCCCCAGCATTTT. It encodes CASSQDRVGQPQHF.

Of note for this clonotype: The CDR3 does not close with the conserved phenylalanine or tryptophan, likely indicating a read error. The V gene is TRBV29-1, the J gene TRBJ2-1, with 8 bases lining up with TRBD2. Germline V gene data show CDR1 as SQVTM and CDR2 as ANQGSEA. J gave up 6 bases and V 6 bases, and 7 bases lay outside the gene matches. The CDR3 extends over 13 amino acids. CDR3 DNA sequence: TGCAGCGTCCCCGGGGGGGGCATCAATGAGCAGTTCCTC. It specifies CSVPGGGINEQFL.

This clonotype was counted only a few times. The DNA of the CDR3 is TGTGCCATCAGTGGAATTGTGGACCTCACCGGGGAGCTGTTTTTT. Encoded protein: CAISGIVDLTGELFF. The gene calls are TRBV10-3 and TRBJ2-2; D unresolved. CDR3 length: 15 amino acids. The V gene's germline CDR1 is ENHRY and CDR2 SYGVKD. V shed 4 bases and J shed 4 bases, with 13 bases lying between them.

This clonotype has ten or more counts. The V call is TRBV12-3 or TRBV12-4, the J call TRBJ2-7; 9 positions match TRBD2. The CDR3 spans 15 residues. V trimming: 4 bases; J trimming: 3 bases; junction bases outside the gene matches: 7. The CDR3 loop is CASSSPRAGGYEQYF. Written as DNA, the CDR3 is TGTGCCAGCAGTTCCCCACGAGCGGGAGGCTACGAGCAGTACTTC.

This clonotype was recorded at least ten times. The V call is TRBV7-6, the J call TRBJ2-3; D perhaps matches TRBD2 (5 bases). The CDR3 runs 13 residues. The V gene lost 6 bases and the J gene lost 6 bases, with 13 bases spanning the gap. The germline CDR1 and CDR2 sequences are SGHVS and FNYEAQ. The CDR3 bases are TGTGCCAGCAGGCCCGGGGTTTCGGATACGCAGTATTTT. Protein sequence: CASRPGVSDTQYF.